The rows below give T cell receptor beta chains drawn from one sample of a study of blood T cell repertoires in COVID-19. Using immunoSEQ multiplex PCR, the repertoire was profiled, and TCRdb retains in-frame clones only, with some absent. Found here are roughly 50,000 clones, 83% of them singletons; the top ten hold about 2%. The sequenced material came from peripheral blood. The source is a woman in her sixties with acute or convalescent COVID-19. Each CDR3 is given with its conserved first and last residue. The D gene is left open where the match is weak. Some rows have no size entry. The others give once, few or many, or a class for an expanded clone.

D gene: NA
J gene: TRBJ1-5
V gene: TRBV29-1
clone size: NA
CDR3 protein: CSVVQGNQPQHF
CDR3 DNA: TGCAGCGTTGTTCAGGGGAATCAGCCCCAGCATTTT

D gene: TRBD1
J gene: TRBJ2-7
V gene: TRBV5-5
clone size: NA
CDR3 protein: CASSFGGTGNYEQYF
CDR3 DNA: TGTGCCAGCAGTTTTGGGGGGACAGGTAACTACGAGCAGTACTTC

D gene: NA
J gene: TRBJ1-2
V gene: TRBV20-1
clone size: NA
CDR3 protein: CSASGSGYGYTF
CDR3 DNA: TGCAGTGCTAGTGGTTCCGGCTATGGCTACACCTTC

D gene: NA
J gene: TRBJ1-2
V gene: TRBV12-3/TRBV12-4
clone size: NA
CDR3 protein: CASSLSLYGYTF
CDR3 DNA: TGTGCCAGCAGTTTAAGCCTTTATGGCTACACCTTC

D gene: TRBD1
J gene: TRBJ1-2
V gene: TRBV29-1
clone size: NA
CDR3 protein: CSVGRQGGPYGYTF
CDR3 DNA: TGCAGCGTTGGTCGGCAGGGGGGTCCCTATGGCTACACCTTC

D gene: TRBD1
J gene: TRBJ1-6
V gene: TRBV9
clone size: NA
CDR3 protein: CASSDRDRGNSPLHF
CDR3 DNA: TGTGCCAGCAGCGATCGAGACAGGGGGAATTCACCCCTCCACTTT

D gene: TRBD1
J gene: TRBJ1-5
V gene: TRBV5-1
clone size: NA
CDR3 protein: CASSLQGAGQPQHF
CDR3 DNA: TGCGCCAGCAGCTTACAGGGGGCGGGTCAGCCCCAGCATTTT

D gene: NA
J gene: TRBJ1-1
V gene: TRBV5-1
clone size: NA
CDR3 protein: CASSPLWLGAGTEAFF
CDR3 DNA: TGCGCCAGCAGCCCCCTGTGGTTGGGGGCGGGCACTGAAGCTTTCTTT

D gene: TRBD2
J gene: TRBJ2-7
V gene: TRBV7-8
clone size: NA
CDR3 protein: CATSSGINYEQYF
CDR3 DNA: TGTGCCACCTCAAGCGGGATAAACTACGAGCAGTACTTC

D gene: NA
J gene: TRBJ1-5
V gene: TRBV2
clone size: NA
CDR3 protein: CASSRLNSNQPQHF
CDR3 DNA: TGTGCCAGCTCGAGGCTAAATAGCAATCAGCCCCAGCATTTT

D gene: NA
J gene: TRBJ2-7
V gene: TRBV9
clone size: NA
CDR3 protein: CASSVGREYFYEQYF
CDR3 DNA: TGTGCCAGCAGCGTAGGGAGGGAATACTTCTACGAGCAGTACTTC

D gene: NA
J gene: TRBJ1-3
V gene: TRBV5-4
clone size: NA
CDR3 protein: CASSFRGASGNTIYF
CDR3 DNA: TGTGCCAGCAGCTTTCGGGGGGCTTCAGGAAACACCATATATTTT

D gene: TRBD2
J gene: TRBJ2-5
V gene: TRBV9
clone size: NA
CDR3 protein: CASSVGREYQETQYF
CDR3 DNA: TGTGCCAGCAGCGTCGGGAGGGAGTACCAAGAGACCCAGTACTTC

D gene: NA
J gene: TRBJ1-6
V gene: TRBV30
clone size: NA
CDR3 protein: CAWSVLEENSPLHF
CDR3 DNA: TGTGCCTGGAGTGTACTTGAGGAAAATTCACCCCTCCACTTT

D gene: TRBD2
J gene: TRBJ2-1
V gene: TRBV5-1
clone size: NA
CDR3 protein: CASSPQALAGVEFF
CDR3 DNA: TGCGCCAGCAGCCCCCAGGCGCTAGCGGGAGTTGAGTTCTTC

D gene: NA
J gene: TRBJ2-5
V gene: TRBV20-1
clone size: NA
CDR3 protein: CSASNLKRGQNRLQETQYF
CDR3 DNA: TGCAGTGCTAGTAATCTCAAACGGGGACAAAATCGACTCCAAGAGACCCAGTACTTC

D gene: NA
J gene: TRBJ2-2
V gene: TRBV18
clone size: few
CDR3 protein: CASSPGRGNTGELFF
CDR3 DNA: TGTGCCAGCTCACCAGGGCGGGGGAACACCGGGGAGCTGTTTTTT

D gene: TRBD1
J gene: TRBJ1-2
V gene: TRBV6-5
clone size: NA
CDR3 protein: CASSRTGVNYGYTF
CDR3 DNA: TGTGCCAGCAGCAGGACAGGGGTTAACTATGGCTACACCTTC

D gene: TRBD1
J gene: TRBJ1-2
V gene: TRBV28
clone size: NA
CDR3 protein: CASSFWGQGKANYGYTF
CDR3 DNA: TGTGCCAGCAGTTTCTGGGGACAGGGGAAAGCCAACTATGGCTACACCTTC

D gene: TRBD1
J gene: TRBJ1-2
V gene: TRBV28
clone size: NA
CDR3 protein: CASSSGTANYGYTF
CDR3 DNA: TGTGCCAGCAGTTCCGGGACAGCTAACTATGGCTACACCTTC

D gene: NA
J gene: TRBJ1-1
V gene: TRBV6-5
clone size: NA
CDR3 protein: CASSYPDSTEAFF
CDR3 DNA: TGTGCCAGCAGTTACCCTGACAGCACTGAAGCTTTCTTT

D gene: NA
J gene: TRBJ1-2
V gene: TRBV4-2
clone size: NA
CDR3 protein: CASSQEFGQYGYTF
CDR3 DNA: TGTGCCAGCAGCCAAGAATTTGGACAGTACGGCTACACCTTC

D gene: TRBD2
J gene: TRBJ2-1
V gene: TRBV29-1
clone size: NA
CDR3 protein: CSVTPGSGGHNEQFF
CDR3 DNA: TGCAGCGTCACTCCGGGGAGCGGGGGGCACAATGAGCAGTTCTTC

D gene: TRBD1
J gene: TRBJ2-5
V gene: TRBV30
clone size: NA
CDR3 protein: CAWNKGARSETQYF
CDR3 DNA: TGTGCCTGGAATAAGGGGGCCCGCTCGGAGACCCAGTACTTC

D gene: TRBD2
J gene: TRBJ2-7
V gene: TRBV27
clone size: NA
CDR3 protein: CASSFLTSGRVPYEQYF
CDR3 DNA: TGTGCCAGCAGTTTTCTGACTAGCGGGAGAGTCCCCTACGAGCAGTACTTC

D gene: NA
J gene: TRBJ1-2
V gene: TRBV25-1
clone size: NA
CDR3 protein: CASSAQADYGYTF
CDR3 DNA: TGTGCCAGCAGTGCACAGGCAGACTATGGCTACACCTTC

D gene: NA
J gene: TRBJ2-7
V gene: TRBV29-1
clone size: NA
CDR3 protein: CSVSSSVTFYEQYF
CDR3 DNA: TGCAGCGTGAGCTCTAGCGTCACCTTCTACGAGCAGTACTTC

D gene: NA
J gene: TRBJ2-1
V gene: TRBV18
clone size: NA
CDR3 protein: CASSPGTNNEQFF
CDR3 DNA: TGTGCCAGCTCACCGGGGACAAACAATGAGCAGTTCTTC

D gene: NA
J gene: TRBJ1-1
V gene: TRBV11-1
clone size: NA
CDR3 protein: CASSLGHREENTEAFF
CDR3 DNA: TGTGCCAGCAGCCTCGGGCACAGGGAAGAGAACACTGAAGCTTTCTTT

D gene: NA
J gene: TRBJ2-7
V gene: TRBV18
clone size: NA
CDR3 protein: CASSRGESTVSYEQYF
CDR3 DNA: TGTGCCAGCTCACGGGGGGAATCGACAGTCTCCTACGAGCAGTACTTC

D gene: TRBD2
J gene: TRBJ2-7
V gene: TRBV27
clone size: few
CDR3 protein: CASSLRLAGHYEQYF
CDR3 DNA: TGTGCCAGCAGTTTAAGGCTAGCGGGACATTACGAGCAGTACTTC

D gene: NA
J gene: TRBJ2-1
V gene: TRBV11-3
clone size: NA
CDR3 protein: CASSLVRGPRGEQFF
CDR3 DNA: TGTGCCAGCAGCTTAGTGCGGGGGCCGAGGGGTGAGCAGTTCTTC

D gene: NA
J gene: TRBJ1-2
V gene: TRBV7-2
clone size: NA
CDR3 protein: CASRPPGSSNYGYTF
CDR3 DNA: TGTGCCAGCAGACCGCCAGGGTCCTCTAACTATGGCTACACCTTC

D gene: TRBD2
J gene: TRBJ2-2
V gene: TRBV9
clone size: NA
CDR3 protein: CASSVGGGNTGELFF
CDR3 DNA: TGTGCCAGCAGCGTCGGCGGGGGGAACACCGGGGAGCTGTTTTTT

D gene: TRBD2
J gene: TRBJ2-1
V gene: TRBV3-1/TRBV3-2
clone size: NA
CDR3 protein: CASSQFKSGGIGNEQFF
CDR3 DNA: TGTGCCAGCAGCCAATTCAAAAGCGGGGGAATTGGAAATGAGCAGTTCTTC

D gene: NA
J gene: TRBJ2-2
V gene: TRBV6-5
clone size: NA
CDR3 protein: CASRGGSNTGELFF
CDR3 DNA: TGTGCCAGTAGGGGGGGTTCGAACACCGGGGAGCTGTTTTTT

D gene: NA
J gene: TRBJ1-2
V gene: TRBV2
clone size: NA
CDR3 protein: CASRETDRPYGYTF
CDR3 DNA: TGTGCCAGCAGGGAAACTGACAGGCCCTATGGCTACACCTTC

D gene: TRBD1
J gene: TRBJ2-5
V gene: TRBV5-1
clone size: NA
CDR3 protein: CASSFGTAETQYF
CDR3 DNA: TGCGCCAGCAGCTTTGGGACAGCAGAGACCCAGTACTTC

D gene: NA
J gene: TRBJ2-5
V gene: TRBV3-1/TRBV3-2
clone size: NA
CDR3 protein: CASSQDVGGGPETQYF
CDR3 DNA: TGTGCCAGCAGCCAAGATGTTGGGGGGGGGCCAGAGACCCAGTACTTC

D gene: NA
J gene: TRBJ1-1
V gene: TRBV12-3/TRBV12-4
clone size: NA
CDR3 protein: CASRLGGNTEAFF
CDR3 DNA: TGTGCCAGCAGGCTAGGGGGGAACACTGAAGCTTTCTTT

D gene: NA
J gene: TRBJ1-1
V gene: TRBV30
clone size: NA
CDR3 protein: CAWSGQDTGRAFF
CDR3 DNA: TGTGCCTGGAGTGGACAGGACACCGGTCGGGCTTTCTTT

D gene: TRBD1
J gene: TRBJ2-1
V gene: TRBV9
clone size: NA
CDR3 protein: CASSVVGTGDNEQFF
CDR3 DNA: TGTGCCAGCAGCGTAGTTGGGACAGGGGACAATGAGCAGTTCTTC

D gene: NA
J gene: TRBJ1-5
V gene: TRBV6-5
clone size: NA
CDR3 protein: CASTEGLGQPQHF
CDR3 DNA: TGTGCCAGCACGGAGGGGCTTGGGCAGCCCCAGCATTTT

D gene: NA
J gene: TRBJ1-2
V gene: TRBV12-3/TRBV12-4
clone size: NA
CDR3 protein: CASSTGQSYGYTF
CDR3 DNA: TGTGCCAGCAGCACCGGACAGAGCTATGGCTACACCTTC

D gene: NA
J gene: TRBJ1-4
V gene: TRBV15
clone size: NA
CDR3 protein: CATSRDRKGGDPGEKLFF
CDR3 DNA: TGTGCCACCAGCAGAGATCGGAAGGGGGGGGACCCTGGGGAAAAACTGTTTTTT

D gene: NA
J gene: TRBJ2-7
V gene: TRBV27
clone size: NA
CDR3 protein: CASRSFSYEQYF
CDR3 DNA: TGTGCCAGCAGATCCTTCTCCTACGAGCAGTACTTC

D gene: TRBD1
J gene: TRBJ1-2
V gene: TRBV5-8
clone size: once
CDR3 protein: CASSLAGRGTYGYTF
CDR3 DNA: TGTGCCAGCAGCTTGGCCGGCAGGGGGACATATGGCTACACCTTC

D gene: NA
J gene: TRBJ1-1
V gene: TRBV30
clone size: NA
CDR3 protein: CAWSMGLTNTEAFF
CDR3 DNA: TGTGCCTGGAGTATGGGCCTCACGAACACTGAAGCTTTCTTT

D gene: TRBD2
J gene: TRBJ2-3
V gene: TRBV19
clone size: NA
CDR3 protein: CASSPEGLAGTDTQYF
CDR3 DNA: TGTGCCAGTAGTCCTGAGGGACTAGCGGGCACAGATACGCAGTATTTT

D gene: TRBD1
J gene: TRBJ2-7
V gene: TRBV5-1
clone size: few
CDR3 protein: CATSADRGIGEQYF
CDR3 DNA: TGCGCCACTTCCGCGGACAGGGGTATAGGCGAGCAGTACTTC

D gene: NA
J gene: TRBJ2-4
V gene: TRBV24-1
clone size: once
CDR3 protein: CATSDPSVGGGNIQYF
CDR3 DNA: TGTGCCACCAGTGATCCCAGCGTGGGGGGTGGGAACATTCAGTACTTC

D gene: NA
J gene: TRBJ2-7
V gene: TRBV12-5
clone size: NA
CDR3 protein: CASGRAPTSGTYSYEQYF
CDR3 DNA: TGTGCTAGTGGTCGTGCGCCCACGAGTGGGACTTATTCCTACGAGCAGTACTTC

D gene: TRBD1
J gene: TRBJ1-6
V gene: TRBV3-1/TRBV3-2
clone size: NA
CDR3 protein: CASSSRTGQPNSPLHF
CDR3 DNA: TGTGCCAGCAGTTCACGTACGGGACAGCCAAATTCACCCCTCCACTTT

D gene: NA
J gene: TRBJ2-3
V gene: TRBV28
clone size: NA
CDR3 protein: CASSLLGGASTDTQYF
CDR3 DNA: TGTGCCAGCAGTTTATTGGGGGGGGCGAGCACAGATACGCAGTATTTT